The entry below gives a single T cell receptor (beta chain) sequence along with its context. Its specificity is unknown. This entry comes from a study of cytomegalovirus exposure and HLA in healthy donors. For the study at large: For the roughly 370 genotyped donors, 75% to 90% fell within the Caucasian-associated ancestry cluster.

Overall study results and limits: When analyzed later, a missense DCLRE1C variant was found to be linked to TCR beta V- and J-gene trimming. When the data were analyzed later, several of the most significant clusters appeared to be linked to common viral pathogens. Generally TCR sequences proved uncommon, though certain public TCRs appeared in numerous donors.

Trimming took 8 bases from V and 0 from J, leaving 15 bases between them. The CDR3 consists of 15 residues. Germline lookup yields CDR1 SNHLY and CDR2 FYNNEI. In the PCR, 60 Vbeta and 13 Jbeta primers were used. Generated by immunoSEQ multiplex PCR, the TCRdb table keeps only in-frame clones and is missing some. The table lists approximately 100,000 clones, 74% of them singletons, with more than 2% in the top ten. Input material: PBMCs. This chain connects TRBV2 to TRBJ2-3, with D uncertain. This receptor was taken from a human donor in good health. Here the CDR3 reads CASLQLISSTDTQYF. In nucleotides, the CDR3 is TGTGCCAGCCTGCAACTGATTTCTAGCACAGATACGCAGTATTTT.